Included here is one TCR beta chain sequence, with context. The target antigen is unknown. In germline, CDR1 is SGHAT, CDR2 FQNNGV. J lost 7 bases, V lost 4 bases, and 7 bases had no gene match. This CDR3 spans 14 amino acids. The method was immunoSEQ multiplex PCR; TCRdb's version includes in-frame clones alone and lacks a portion of them. Here the sample spans 37,000 or so clones, approximately 90% being singletons. These data come from a study of OX40 agonist ivuxolimab in advanced cancers. Whole-study findings and limits: Which antigen the expanded peripheral T cells recognized is unknown.

Source: CD4+ or CD8+ T cells sorted from blood, taken in a trial of the OX40 agonist ivuxolimab. V gene TRBV11-2 combines with J gene TRBJ1-5; the match to TRBD1 covers 7 bases. The TCR comes from an adult with an advanced solid tumor such as melanoma, head and neck, liver or kidney cancer. CDR3 sequence (DNA): TGTGCCAGCAGCTCAGACAGGGCGATCCAGCCCCAGCATTTT. Protein sequence: CASSSDRAIQPQHF.